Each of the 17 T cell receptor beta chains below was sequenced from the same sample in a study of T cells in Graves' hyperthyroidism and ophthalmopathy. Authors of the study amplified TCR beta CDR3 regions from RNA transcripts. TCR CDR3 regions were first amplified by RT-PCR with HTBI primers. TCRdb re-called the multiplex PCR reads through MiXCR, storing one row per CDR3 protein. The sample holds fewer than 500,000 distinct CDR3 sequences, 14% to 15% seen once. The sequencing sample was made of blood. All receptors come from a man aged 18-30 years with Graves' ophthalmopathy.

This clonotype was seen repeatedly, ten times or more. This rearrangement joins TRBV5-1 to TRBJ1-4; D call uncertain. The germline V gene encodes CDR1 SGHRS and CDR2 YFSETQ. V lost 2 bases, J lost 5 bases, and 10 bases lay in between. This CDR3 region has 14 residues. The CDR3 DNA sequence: TGCGCCAGCAGCTTCGCCATGGGGAATGAAAAACTGTTTTTT. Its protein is CASSFAMGNEKLFF.

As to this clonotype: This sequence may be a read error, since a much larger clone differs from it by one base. This CDR3 is CATSGDGNRVASEAFF. The CDR3 nucleotides read TGTGCCACCAGCGGAGATGGGAACAGGGTAGCTTCTGAAGCTTTCTTT. The chain uses TRBV15 and TRBJ1-1, with D perhaps matching TRBD1 (6 bases). Germline-derived CDR1 and CDR2 are LNHNV and YYDKDF (reference sequence). The CDR3 length is 16 residues.

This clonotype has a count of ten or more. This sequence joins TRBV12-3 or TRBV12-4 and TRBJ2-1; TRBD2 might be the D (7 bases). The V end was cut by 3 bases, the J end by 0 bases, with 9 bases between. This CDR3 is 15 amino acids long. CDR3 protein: CASSLGGLSYNEQFF. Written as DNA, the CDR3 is TGTGCCAGCAGTTTGGGGGGGCTCTCCTACAATGAGCAGTTCTTC.

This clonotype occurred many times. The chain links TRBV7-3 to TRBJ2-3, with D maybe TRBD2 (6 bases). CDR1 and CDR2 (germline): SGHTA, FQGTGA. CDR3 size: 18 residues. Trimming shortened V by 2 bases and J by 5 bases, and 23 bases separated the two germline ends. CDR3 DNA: TGTGCCAGCAGCTTACGGGCAGGGCGCACTGACGGGGGAGATACGCAGTATTTT. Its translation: CASSLRAGRTDGGDTQYF.

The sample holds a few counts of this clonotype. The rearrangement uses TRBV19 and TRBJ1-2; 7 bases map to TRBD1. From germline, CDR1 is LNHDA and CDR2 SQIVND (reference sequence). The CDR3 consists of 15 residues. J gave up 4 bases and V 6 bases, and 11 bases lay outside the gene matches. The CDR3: CASRPTGALGYGYTF. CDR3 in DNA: TGTGCCAGTAGGCCTACAGGGGCGCTAGGCTATGGCTACACCTTC. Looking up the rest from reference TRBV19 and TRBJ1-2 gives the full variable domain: DGGITQSPKYLFRKEGQNVTLSCEQNLNHDAMYWYRQDPGQGLRLIYYSQIVNDFQKGDIAEGYSVSREKKESFPLTVTSAQKNPTAFYLCASRPTGALGYGYTFGSGTRLTVV.

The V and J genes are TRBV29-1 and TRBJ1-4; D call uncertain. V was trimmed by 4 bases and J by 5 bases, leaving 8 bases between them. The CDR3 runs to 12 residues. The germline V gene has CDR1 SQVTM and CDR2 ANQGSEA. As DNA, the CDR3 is TGCAGCGTTGGGGAGAGAAATGAAAAACTGTTTTTT. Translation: CSVGERNEKLFF.

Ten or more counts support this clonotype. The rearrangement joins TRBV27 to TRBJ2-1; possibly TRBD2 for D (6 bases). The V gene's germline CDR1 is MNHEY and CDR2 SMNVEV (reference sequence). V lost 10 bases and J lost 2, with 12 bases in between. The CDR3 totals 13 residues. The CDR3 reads CATAGTAYNEQFF. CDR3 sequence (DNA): TGTGCCACAGCAGGGACTGCCTACAATGAGCAGTTCTTC.

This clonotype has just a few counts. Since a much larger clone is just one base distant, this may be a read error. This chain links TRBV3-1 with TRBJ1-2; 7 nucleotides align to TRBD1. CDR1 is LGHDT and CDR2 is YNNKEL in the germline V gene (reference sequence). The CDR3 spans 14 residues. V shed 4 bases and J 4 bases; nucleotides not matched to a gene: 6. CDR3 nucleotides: TGTGCCAGCAGCCTCACAGGGGTGAGCTATGGCTACACCTTC. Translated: CASSLTGVSYGYTF.

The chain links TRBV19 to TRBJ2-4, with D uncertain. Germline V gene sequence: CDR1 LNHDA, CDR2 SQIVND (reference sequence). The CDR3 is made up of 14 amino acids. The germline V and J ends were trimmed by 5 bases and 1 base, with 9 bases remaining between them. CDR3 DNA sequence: TGTGCCAGTAGTGCAACCCTGGCCAAAAACATTCAGTACTTC. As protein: CASSATLAKNIQYF.

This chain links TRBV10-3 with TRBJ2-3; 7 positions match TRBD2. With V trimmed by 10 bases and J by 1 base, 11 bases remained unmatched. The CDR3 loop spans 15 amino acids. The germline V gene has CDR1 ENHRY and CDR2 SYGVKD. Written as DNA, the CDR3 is TGTGCCACTGGCCGGGGGGAGGGCGGCACAGATACGCAGTATTTT. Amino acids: CATGRGEGGTDTQYF.

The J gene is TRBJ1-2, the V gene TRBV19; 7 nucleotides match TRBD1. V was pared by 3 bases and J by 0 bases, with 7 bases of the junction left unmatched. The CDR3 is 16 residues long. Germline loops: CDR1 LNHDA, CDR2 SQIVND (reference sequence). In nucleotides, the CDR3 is TGTGCCAGTAGTATCTATCCGGGACAGCCTAACTATGGCTACACCTTC. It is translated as CASSIYPGQPNYGYTF.

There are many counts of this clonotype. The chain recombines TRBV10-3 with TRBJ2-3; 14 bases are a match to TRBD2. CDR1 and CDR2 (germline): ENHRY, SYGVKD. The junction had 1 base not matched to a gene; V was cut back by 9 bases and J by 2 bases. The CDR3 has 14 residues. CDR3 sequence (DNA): TGTGCCATGGGACTAGCGGGGGCCACAGATACGCAGTATTTT. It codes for CAMGLAGATDTQYF.

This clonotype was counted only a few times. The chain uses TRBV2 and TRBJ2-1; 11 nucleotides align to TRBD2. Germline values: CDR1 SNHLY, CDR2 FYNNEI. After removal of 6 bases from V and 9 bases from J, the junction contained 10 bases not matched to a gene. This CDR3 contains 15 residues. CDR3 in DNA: TGTGCCAGCAGGGTAGCGGGGGGGCCGGGGACTGAGCAGTTCTTC. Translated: CASRVAGGPGTEQFF.

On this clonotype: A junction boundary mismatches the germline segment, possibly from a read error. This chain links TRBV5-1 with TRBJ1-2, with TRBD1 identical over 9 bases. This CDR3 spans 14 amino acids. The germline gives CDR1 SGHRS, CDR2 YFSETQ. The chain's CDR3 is CASSPRTGEYGYTF. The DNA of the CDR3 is TGTGCCAGCAGCCCACGGACAGGGGAATATGGCTACACCTTC.

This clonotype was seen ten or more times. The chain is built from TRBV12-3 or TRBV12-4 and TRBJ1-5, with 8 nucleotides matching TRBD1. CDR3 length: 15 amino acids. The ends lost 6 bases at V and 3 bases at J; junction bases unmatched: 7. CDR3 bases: TGTGCCAGCAGAGAACAGGGGGAGAACAATCAGCCCCAGCATTTT. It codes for CASREQGENNQPQHF.

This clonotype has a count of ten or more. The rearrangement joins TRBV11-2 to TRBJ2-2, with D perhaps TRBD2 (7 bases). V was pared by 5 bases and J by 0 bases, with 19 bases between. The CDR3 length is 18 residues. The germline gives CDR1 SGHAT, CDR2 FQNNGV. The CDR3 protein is CASSPKGELATNTGELFF. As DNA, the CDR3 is TGTGCCAGCAGCCCCAAGGGGGAACTAGCGACGAACACCGGGGAGCTGTTTTTT.

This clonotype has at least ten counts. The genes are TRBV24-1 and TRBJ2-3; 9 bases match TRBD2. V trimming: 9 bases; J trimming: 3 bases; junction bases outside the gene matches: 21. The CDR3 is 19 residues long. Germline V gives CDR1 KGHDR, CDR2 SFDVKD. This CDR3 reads CATAGDYSGRSMGTDTQYF. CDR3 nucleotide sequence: TGTGCCACCGCGGGGGACTATAGCGGGAGAAGTATGGGGACAGATACGCAGTATTTT.